Presented here are 22 T cell receptor beta chains from one specimen sequenced in a study of OX40 agonist ivuxolimab in advanced cancers. To prepare the library, the immunoSEQ multiplex PCR assay was applied. Imported from immuneACCESS, the table was reduced by TCRdb to in-frame sequences with V and J called. These copies leave out some clones; in studies compared against another copy, an unresolved V gene accounts for under half, and the cause of the remainder is not known. Here the sample has approximately 77,000 clones; around 94% occur a single time. The ten most abundant clones make up more than 4.5% of the sample. Sequenced here: CD4+ or CD8+ T cells sorted from blood, sampled in a trial of the OX40 agonist ivuxolimab. The origin of the receptors is an adult with an advanced solid tumor such as melanoma, head and neck, liver or kidney cancer.

The genes are TRBV30 and TRBJ2-1; 7 nucleotides align to TRBD1. CDR3 length: 13 amino acids. The germline V gene has CDR1 GTSNPN and CDR2 SVGIG (reference sequence). With 3 bases clipped from V and 11 bases from J, the junction kept 10 bases outside the gene matches. The CDR3 protein is CAWSVEPGGQQFF. The DNA of the CDR3 is TGTGCCTGGAGCGTAGAACCAGGGGGACAGCAGTTCTTC.

The chain joins TRBV18 to TRBJ2-4; no clear D gene. Germline assignment: CDR1 KGHSH and CDR2 LQKENI. Trimming removed 3 bases at V and 0 bases at J, with 9 bases between. This CDR3 has 15 residues. The CDR3 DNA is TGTGCCAGCTCACCTGCTGGGTCAGCCAAAAACATTCAGTACTTC. As protein: CASSPAGSAKNIQYF.

This clone has just one count. The gene calls are TRBV5-6 and TRBJ2-1; TRBD2 matches 14 bases. Trimming removed 3 bases from V and 7 bases from J; junction bases left unmatched: 3. The CDR3 loop spans 15 amino acids. Germline CDR1 SGHDT, CDR2 YYEEEE. In DNA, the CDR3 is TGTGCCAGCAGCTCCGGGACTAGCGGGAGTAATGAGCAGTTCTTC. It encodes CASSSGTSGSNEQFF.

The CDR3 nucleotides are TGTGCCAGCAGCGAGGACAGGGGAGAAGAGCAGTACTTC. As protein: CASSEDRGEEQYF. The gene calls are TRBV14 and TRBJ2-7; 9 bases align to TRBD1. This CDR3 region has 13 residues. The germline V gene encodes CDR1 SGHDN and CDR2 FVKESK. The V and J ends lost 5 bases and 7 bases, in that order; junction bases with no gene match: 6.

This clone came up once. The chain has TRBV20-1 and TRBJ2-3; TRBD1 matches at 7 bases. V lost 8 bases to trimming and J lost 4 bases; unmatched junction nucleotides: 3. Germline V gene data show CDR1 as DFQATT and CDR2 as SNEGSKA (reference sequence). This CDR3 region has 11 residues. The CDR3 reads CSLQGSDTQYF. The DNA for the CDR3 is TGCAGTTTACAGGGGTCAGATACGCAGTATTTT.

The rearrangement joins TRBV5-1 to TRBJ2-5; D unclear. CDR3 size: 14 residues. Germline loops: CDR1 SGHRS, CDR2 YFSETQ. Trimming stripped 0 bases from V and 2 bases from J, with 8 bases between. CDR3: CASSLDARQETQYF. CDR3 nucleotides: TGCGCCAGCAGCTTGGACGCCAGACAAGAGACCCAGTACTTC.

The chain has TRBV7-3 and TRBJ2-3; 9 bases match TRBD2. CDR3 length: 15 residues. V lost 5 bases, J lost 5 bases, and 8 bases stayed unmatched. Germline V gene sequence: CDR1 SGHTA, CDR2 FQGTGA. In DNA, the CDR3 is TGTGCCAGCAGCCTTTTAGCGGGAGCCGGAGATACGCAGTATTTT. Its protein product is CASSLLAGAGDTQYF.

This chain links TRBV11-3 with TRBJ2-5; 8 bases agree with TRBD2. Per the germline V gene, CDR1 is SGHNT and CDR2 is YENEEA. The CDR3 totals 14 residues. J lost 0 bases, V lost 7 bases, and 4 bases had no gene match. CDR3 amino acids: CASTGGGNQETQYF. The CDR3 bases are TGTGCCAGCACCGGGGGGGGGAACCAAGAGACCCAGTACTTC.

J is TRBJ1-4 and V is TRBV18; tentative D call: TRBD1 (6 bases). The V and J ends lost 2 bases and 8 bases respectively, with 12 bases between them. The CDR3 covers 14 residues. Germline CDR1 and CDR2: KGHSH and LQKENI. This chain's CDR3 is CASSPGQGNEKLFF. The CDR3 DNA follows: TGTGCCAGCTCACCAGGGCAGGGGAACGAAAAACTGTTTTTT. The variable domain in full, with the rest retrieved from reference TRBV18 and TRBJ1-4, is NAGVMQNPRHLVRRRGQEARLRCSPMKGHSHVYWYRQLPEEGLKFMVYLQKENIIDESGMPKERFSAEFPKEGPSILRIQQVVRGDSAAYFCASSPGQGNEKLFFGSGTQLSVL.

This chain connects TRBV15 to TRBJ2-1, with 9 bases that match TRBD2. The V and J ends lost 0 bases and 6 bases, in that order; junction bases with no gene match: 6. Germline CDR1 and CDR2: LNHNV and YYDKDF (reference sequence). The CDR3 consists of 16 residues. In nucleotides, the CDR3 is TGTGCCACCAGCAGAGACGGCGGGAGGGCCTCCAATGAGCAGTTCTTC. Residues: CATSRDGGRASNEQFF. The whole variable domain, filled in from reference TRBV15 and TRBJ2-1, reads DAMVIQNPRYQVTQFGKPVTLSCSQTLNHNVMYWYQQKSSQAPKLLFHYYDKDFNNEADTPDNFQSRRPNTSFCFLDIRSPGLGDTAMYLCATSRDGGRASNEQFFGPGTRLTVL.

The V call is TRBV11-3, the J call TRBJ2-3; 10 bases line up with TRBD2. The junction had 11 bases not matched to a gene; V was cut back by 1 base and J by 4 bases. This CDR3 has 18 residues. Germline assignment: CDR1 SGHNT and CDR2 YENEEA. CDR3 loop: CASSLGGLAGGGADTQYF. As DNA, the CDR3 is TGTGCCAGCAGCTTAGGGGGATTAGCGGGAGGAGGCGCAGATACGCAGTATTTT.

This clone came up a few times. The rearrangement uses TRBV14 and TRBJ1-1; D is unclear. CDR3 length: 14 amino acids. The germline gives CDR1 SGHDN, CDR2 FVKESK. V lost 4 bases and J 4 bases, leaving 13 bases between the germline ends. The CDR3 nucleotides are TGTGCCAGCAGCCCACGCCGGGTGTTCACTGAAGCTTTCTTT. It codes for CASSPRRVFTEAFF.

J is TRBJ2-3 and V is TRBV5-5, with D uncertain. Germline V gene lookup returns CDR1 SGHKS and CDR2 YYEKEE (reference sequence). V shed 1 base and J shed 0 bases, with 9 bases lying between them. The CDR3 consists of 15 residues. The CDR3 DNA reads as TGTGCCAGCAGCTTGTCCATAACTAGCACAGATACGCAGTATTTT. Its translation: CASSLSITSTDTQYF.

This clone was recorded only once. This chain uses TRBV11-2 with TRBJ2-3; TRBD1 matches at 9 bases. Germline trimming cut 5 bases from V and 0 bases from J; bases unmatched to any gene: 6. CDR1 and CDR2 from the germline V gene are SGHAT and FQNNGV. The CDR3 totals 16 residues. The chain's CDR3 is CASSLGQGMSTDTQYF. CDR3 DNA: TGTGCCAGCAGCCTCGGACAGGGGATGAGCACAGATACGCAGTATTTT.

The V and J genes are TRBV15 and TRBJ2-1; 8 nucleotides agree with TRBD2. CDR3 length: 13 residues. The trim removed 6 bases at V and 4 bases at J, leaving 2 bases unmatched. Germline assignment: CDR1 LNHNV and CDR2 YYDKDF (reference sequence). The CDR3 DNA is TGTGCCACCAGGCGGGAGGCATACAATGAGCAGTTCTTC. Protein product: CATRREAYNEQFF.

The chain links TRBV11-3 to TRBJ2-1; 10 nucleotides line up with TRBD2. V lost 3 bases to trimming and J lost 3 bases; unmatched junction nucleotides: 2. There are 15 residues in the CDR3. Germline-derived CDR1 and CDR2 are SGHNT and YENEEA. CDR3 bases: TGTGCCAGCAGCTTTTCTAGCGGGAGCTACAATGAGCAGTTCTTC. Protein: CASSFSSGSYNEQFF.

The V and J genes are TRBV2 and TRBJ2-3, with 10 positions matching TRBD2. Germline V CDR1 and CDR2: SNHLY, FYNNEI. After removal of 9 bases from V and 5 bases from J, the junction contained 2 bases not matched to a gene. The CDR3 has 12 amino acids. CDR3 protein: CASSGRRDTQYF. The DNA for the CDR3 is TGTGCCAGTAGCGGGAGGAGAGATACGCAGTATTTT.

The CDR3 nucleotides read TGTGCCAGCAGCCCCCGGTTATACTACGAGCAGTACTTC. This encodes CASSPRLYYEQYF. The chain couples TRBV7-2 to TRBJ2-7; D is unclear. Trimming cost V 5 bases and J 3 bases, with 11 bases left between them. This CDR3 region has 13 residues. Germline-derived CDR1 and CDR2 are SGHTA and FQGNSA.

This rearrangement joins TRBV28 to TRBJ1-1; perhaps TRBD1 as D (5 bases). Trimming took 4 bases from V and 4 from J, leaving 10 bases between them. The CDR3 is made up of 13 amino acids. The germline CDR1 and CDR2 sequences are MDHEN and SYDVKM. The CDR3 region has the DNA TGTGCCAGCAGTTCTGTAGGGGTCACTGAAGCTTTCTTT. Protein: CASSSVGVTEAFF. Complete variable domain (other parts from reference TRBV28 and TRBJ1-1): DVKVTQSSRYLVKRTGEKVFLECVQDMDHENMFWYRQDPGLGLRLIYFSYDVKMKEKGDIPEGYSVSREKKERFSLILESASTNQTSMYLCASSSVGVTEAFFGQGTRLTVV.

V usage is TRBV28 and J usage is TRBJ2-7; tentatively, D is TRBD1 (6 bases). V gave up 6 bases and J gave up 7 bases, with 10 bases separating them. The germline gives CDR1 MDHEN, CDR2 SYDVKM. The CDR3 spans 11 residues. The CDR3 region is CASSPDREQYF. The CDR3 DNA reads TGTGCCAGCAGCCCCGACAGGGAGCAGTACTTC.

V and J are TRBV9 and TRBJ2-1; maybe TRBD2 (6 bases). The CDR3 runs to 16 residues. Germline loops: CDR1 SGDLS, CDR2 YYNGEE. Trimming removed 4 bases from V and 5 bases from J, with 19 bases in between. The CDR3 sequence: CASSPRSSGWDNEQFF. The CDR3 DNA reads as TGTGCCAGCAGCCCGCGTAGTAGCGGTTGGGACAATGAGCAGTTCTTC.

The chain combines TRBV27 with TRBJ2-7; D not certain. The CDR3 runs 16 residues. From germline, CDR1 is MNHEY and CDR2 SMNVEV (reference sequence). Trimming pared 5 bases from V and 0 bases from J, leaving 17 bases between. The CDR3 region has the DNA TGTGCCAGCAGTCCCCGGATGGTTTCGTCCTCCTACGAGCAGTACTTC. This encodes CASSPRMVSSSYEQYF.